This T cell receptor beta chain appears in the sequencing data of a study of tissue T cells after allogeneic stem cell transplantation. The CDR3 spans 14 residues. Germline lookup yields CDR1 SGHTA and CDR2 FQGTGA. Trimming left V 5 bases short and J 2 bases short, with 7 bases between. Using immunoSEQ multiplex PCR, the repertoire was profiled, and TCRdb retains in-frame clones only, with some absent. Counted here are under 30,000 clones, about 73% occurring once; the ten biggest clones make up less than 10%. Specimen: tissue from the ileum, collected at autopsy. The chain recombines TRBV7-3 with TRBJ1-6; a possible D gene is TRBD1 (5 bases). The receptor's source is a female donor at least 60 years old with lung cancer. This chain's CDR3 is CASSRQPYNSPLHF. CDR3 in DNA: TGTGCCAGCAGCAGACAGCCCTATAATTCACCCCTCCACTTT.